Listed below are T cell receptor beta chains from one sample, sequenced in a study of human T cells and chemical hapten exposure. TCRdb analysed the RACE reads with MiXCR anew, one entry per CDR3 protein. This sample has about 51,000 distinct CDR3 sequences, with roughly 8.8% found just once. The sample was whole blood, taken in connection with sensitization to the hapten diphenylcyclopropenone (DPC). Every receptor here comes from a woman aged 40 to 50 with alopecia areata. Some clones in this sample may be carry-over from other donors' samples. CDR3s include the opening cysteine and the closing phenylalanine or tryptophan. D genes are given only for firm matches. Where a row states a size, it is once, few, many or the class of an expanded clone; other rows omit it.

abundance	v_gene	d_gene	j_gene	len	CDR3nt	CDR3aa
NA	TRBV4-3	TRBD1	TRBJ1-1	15	TGCGCCAGCAGCCAAGACCCAGGGGGCCCCACTGAAGCTTTCTTT	CASSQDPGGPTEAFF
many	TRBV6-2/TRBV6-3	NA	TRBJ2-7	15	TGTGCCAGCCTCTCGGGGGGGACAGGTTCCTACGAGCAGTACTTC	CASLSGGTGSYEQYF
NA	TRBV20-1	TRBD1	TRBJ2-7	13	TGCAGTGCTGGGGGACAGGGAACTTACGAGCAGTACTTC	CSAGGQGTYEQYF
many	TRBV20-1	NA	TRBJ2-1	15	TGCAGTGCTGACGATTCGCGGACTGACGCGGATGAGCAGTTCTTC	CSADDSRTDADEQFF
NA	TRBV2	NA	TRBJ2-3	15	TGTGCCAGCAGGAGAGGGGGAGGGGGCACAGATACGCAGTATTTT	CASRRGGGGTDTQYF
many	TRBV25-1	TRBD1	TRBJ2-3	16	TGTGCCAGCAGTGAACAGACAGGGACCAGCACAGATACGCAGTATTTT	CASSEQTGTSTDTQYF
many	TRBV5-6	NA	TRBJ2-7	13	TGTGCCAGCAGCTTGGGTGAGGTCTACGAGCAGTACTTC	CASSLGEVYEQYF
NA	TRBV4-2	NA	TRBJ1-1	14	TGTGCCAGCAGCCCCGGGGGTGGCGGGACTGAAGCTTTCTTT	CASSPGGGGTEAFF
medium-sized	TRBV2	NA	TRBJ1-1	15	TGTGCCAGCAGTGAGTGGACGCGCTCAAATCATGAAGCTTTCTTT	CASSEWTRSNHEAFF
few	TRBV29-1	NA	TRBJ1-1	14	TGCAGCGTTGAGTCTAACCTCCTGAACACTGAAGCTTTCTTT	CSVESNLLNTEAFF
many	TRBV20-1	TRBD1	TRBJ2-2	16	TGCAGTGCTAGAGAAACTGGGACAGGTGGGACCGGGGAGCTGTTTTTT	CSARETGTGGTGELFF
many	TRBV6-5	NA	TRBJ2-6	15	TGTGCCAGCAGTTACGTGCCAACTGGGGCCAACGTCCTGACTTTC	CASSYVPTGANVLTF
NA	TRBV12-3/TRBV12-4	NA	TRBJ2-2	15	TGTGCCAGCAGGCCCACCGGGACAATCACCGGGGAGCTGTTTTTT	CASRPTGTITGELFF
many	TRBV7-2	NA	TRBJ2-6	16	TGTGCCAGCAGCTTAGTTGTCGGCTCTGGGGCCAACGTCCTGACTTTC	CASSLVVGSGANVLTF
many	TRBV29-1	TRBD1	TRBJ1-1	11	TGCAGCGTTGAGGGTGGACAGGGGTCCCTCTTT	CSVEGGQGSLF
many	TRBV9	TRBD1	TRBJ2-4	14	TGTGCCAGCAGCCCCCGACAGGGCAAAAACATTCAGTACTTC	CASSPRQGKNIQYF
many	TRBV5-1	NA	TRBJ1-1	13	TGCGCCAGCAGCTTGGTTCACCCGGATGAAGCTTTCTTT	CASSLVHPDEAFF
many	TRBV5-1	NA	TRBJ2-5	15	TGCGCCAGCAGCTCCACGGGGTCAGGAAGAGAGACCCAGTACTTC	CASSSTGSGRETQYF
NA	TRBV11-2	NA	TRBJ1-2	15	TGTGCCAGCAGCCCCGGGGCAGAGAATAACTATGGCTACACCTTC	CASSPGAENNYGYTF
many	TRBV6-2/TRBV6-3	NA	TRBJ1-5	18	TGTGCCAGCAGTCCGGGACACCACATCTCCCCCGGCAATCAGCCCCAGCATTTT	CASSPGHHISPGNQPQHF
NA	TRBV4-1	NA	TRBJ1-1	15	TGCGCCAGCAGCCAATCGCCCCAGAGGAACACTGAAGCTTTCTTT	CASSQSPQRNTEAFF
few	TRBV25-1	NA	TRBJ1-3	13	TGTGCCAGCACAGGGAGCTCTGGAAACACCATATATTTT	CASTGSSGNTIYF
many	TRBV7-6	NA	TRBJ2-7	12	TGTGCCAGCAGCTTGTGGAATTACGAGCAGTACTTC	CASSLWNYEQYF
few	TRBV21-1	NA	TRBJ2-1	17	TGTGCCAGCAGCAAAGGCCCTGGACAGGGCCCACCCAATGAGCAGTTCTTC	CASSKGPGQGPPNEQFF
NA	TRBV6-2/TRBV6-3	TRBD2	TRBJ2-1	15	TGTGTCAGCACCGACGGGACTAGCGGCTACAATGAGCAGTTCTTC	CVSTDGTSGYNEQFF